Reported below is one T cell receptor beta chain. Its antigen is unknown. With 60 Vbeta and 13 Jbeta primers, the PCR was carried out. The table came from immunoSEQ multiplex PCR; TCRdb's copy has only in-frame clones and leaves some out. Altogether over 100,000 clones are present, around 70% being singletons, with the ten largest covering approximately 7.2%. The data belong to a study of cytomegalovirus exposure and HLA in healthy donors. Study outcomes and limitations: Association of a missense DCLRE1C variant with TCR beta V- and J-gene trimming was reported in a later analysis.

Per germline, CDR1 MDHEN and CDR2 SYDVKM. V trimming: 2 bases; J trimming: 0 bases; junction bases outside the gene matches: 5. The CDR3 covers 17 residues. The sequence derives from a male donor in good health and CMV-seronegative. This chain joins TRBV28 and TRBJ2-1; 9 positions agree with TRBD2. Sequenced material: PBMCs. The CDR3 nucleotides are TGTGCCAGCAGTTTAGTTGCGGGAGGGCGCTCCTACAATGAGCAGTTCTTC. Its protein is CASSLVAGGRSYNEQFF.